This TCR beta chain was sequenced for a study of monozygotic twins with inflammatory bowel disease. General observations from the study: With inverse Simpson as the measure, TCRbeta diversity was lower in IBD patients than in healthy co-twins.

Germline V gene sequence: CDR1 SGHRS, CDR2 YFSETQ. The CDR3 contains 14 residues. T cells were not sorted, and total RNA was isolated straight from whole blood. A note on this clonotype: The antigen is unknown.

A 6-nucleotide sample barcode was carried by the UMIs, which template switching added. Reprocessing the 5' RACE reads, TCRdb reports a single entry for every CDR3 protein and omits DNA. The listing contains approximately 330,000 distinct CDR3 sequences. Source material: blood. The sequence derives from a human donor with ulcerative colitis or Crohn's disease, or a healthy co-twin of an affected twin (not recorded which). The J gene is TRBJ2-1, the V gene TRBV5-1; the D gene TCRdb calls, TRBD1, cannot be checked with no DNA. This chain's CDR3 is CASSLGTNYNEQFF.